Listed here are 29 T cell receptor beta chains from one sample, sequenced in a study of cytomegalovirus exposure and HLA in healthy donors. A multiplex PCR was run with 60 Vbeta primers and 13 Jbeta primers. Assay: immunoSEQ multiplex PCR; the TCRdb copy retains only in-frame clones and omits some. This sample has around 130,000 clones, with around 8.5% found just once. The sequenced material came from PBMCs. These receptors were obtained from a man aged 40-50 years in good health and CMV-seronegative.

This clone was detected only a few times. The chain recombines TRBV4-1 with TRBJ2-7, with 8 bases aligning to TRBD2. Trimming cost V 6 bases and J 1 base; bases outside gene matches: 8. Germline-derived CDR1 and CDR2 are MGHRA and YSYEKL. This CDR3 has 15 amino acids. The DNA for the CDR3 is TGCGCCAGCAGACCCGCCCCGGGGGGGTCCTACGAGCAGTACTTC. Translation gives CASRPAPGGSYEQYF.

This clone was seen a few times. The chain recombines TRBV9 with TRBJ1-6, with 7 bases identical to TRBD1. The CDR3 is 14 residues long. The germline gives CDR1 SGDLS, CDR2 YYNGEE. Trimming at V came to 0 bases and at J to 9 bases, leaving 3 bases not matched to a gene. The CDR3 sequence: CASSVEGTASPLHF. The CDR3 nucleotides are TGTGCCAGCAGCGTAGAGGGGACAGCTTCACCCCTCCACTTT.

This clone appeared many times. The chain joins TRBV6-5 to TRBJ2-7, with D tentatively TRBD1 (6 bases). This CDR3 spans 14 amino acids. V lost 5 bases, J lost 0 bases, and 11 bases lay in between. Germline V gene sequence: CDR1 MNHEY, CDR2 SVGAGI. The CDR3 reads CASSDRWSSYEQYF. The CDR3 bases are TGTGCCAGCAGTGACAGGTGGAGCTCCTACGAGCAGTACTTC.

This clone showed up just a few times. J is TRBJ2-5 and V is TRBV9; 15 positions match TRBD2. From germline, CDR1 is SGDLS and CDR2 YYNGEE. With V trimmed by 3 bases and J by 2 bases, 8 bases remained unmatched. CDR3 size: 18 residues. CDR3 nucleotide sequence: TGTGCCAGCAGCGCCTCCGGGACTAGCGGGGGGCGGCAAGAGACCCAGTACTTC. Translated, it gives CASSASGTSGGRQETQYF.

The chain has TRBV5-1 and TRBJ2-7; no definite D call. There are 12 residues in the CDR3. Trimming left V 4 bases short and J 4 bases short, with 9 bases between. CDR1 and CDR2 (germline): SGHRS, YFSETQ. In DNA, the CDR3 is TGCGCCAGCAGCATTCCGGGTTACGAGCAGTACTTC. It encodes CASSIPGYEQYF.

This clone has just a few counts. This chain connects TRBV5-1 to TRBJ1-1; D possibly corresponds to TRBD1 (6 bases). CDR1 and CDR2 from the germline V gene are SGHRS and YFSETQ. Deletions cut 3 bases from V and 5 bases from J, with 17 bases between. The length of the CDR3 is 15 residues. DNA of the CDR3: TGCGCCAGCAGCTATGGGGGGGGCGCAGGGACTGAAGCTTTCTTT. The encoded protein is CASSYGGGAGTEAFF. The entire variable domain, with the rest obtained from reference TRBV5-1 and TRBJ1-1, is as follows: KAGVTQTPRYLIKTRGQQVTLSCSPISGHRSVSWYQQTPGQGLQFLFEYFSETQRNKGNFPGRFSGRQFSNSRSEMNVSTLELGDSALYLCASSYGGGAGTEAFFGQGTRLTVV.

About this clone itself: The same CDR3 can be traced to other DNA sequences in this sample. This chain joins TRBV30 and TRBJ1-6; 8 nucleotides align to TRBD1. Germline CDR1 reads GTSNPN; CDR2 reads SVGIG (reference sequence). With 4 bases clipped from V and 7 bases from J, the junction kept 3 bases outside the gene matches. The CDR3 covers 13 residues. CDR3 bases: TGTGCCTGGACCGGGACAGGAAATTCACCCCTCCACTTT. It yields the protein CAWTGTGNSPLHF.

The chain recombines TRBV21-1 with TRBJ1-1; whether TRBD1, the table's D call, matches the DNA was not checked. TRBV21-1 is flagged as a pseudogene. The CDR3 loop spans 17 amino acids. The CDR3 bases are TGTGCCAGCAGCAAAGGAGGGACAGGGGGCGCATACACTGAAGCTTTCTTT. It yields the protein CASSKGGTGGAYTEAFF.

This clone was found a few times. Other DNA sequences in the sample encode the same CDR3. The chain combines TRBV5-1 with TRBJ2-1; D is uncertain. V dropped 0 bases and J dropped 4 bases, with 5 bases sitting between them. The CDR3 is 13 residues long. Germline-derived CDR1 and CDR2 are SGHRS and YFSETQ. In DNA, the CDR3 is TGCGCCAGCAGCTTGGACAGTTACAATGAGCAGTTCTTC. Its protein product is CASSLDSYNEQFF.

This clone was observed a few times. This chain uses TRBV9 with TRBJ2-7, with D maybe TRBD2 (5 bases). This CDR3 spans 14 amino acids. V lost 0 bases and J 3 bases, leaving 10 bases between the germline ends. CDR1 and CDR2 from the germline V gene are SGDLS and YYNGEE. The CDR3 coding sequence is TGTGCCAGCAGCGTAGCCGACTATGACTACGAGCAGTACTTC. It specifies CASSVADYDYEQYF.

This clone was found a few times. The V call is TRBV29-1, the J call TRBJ1-2; no definite D call. Deletions cut 3 bases from V and 4 bases from J, with 9 bases between. This CDR3 spans 12 amino acids. Germline values: CDR1 SQVTM, CDR2 ANQGSEA. The CDR3 loop reads CSVEATAYGYTF. CDR3 nucleotides: TGCAGCGTTGAGGCTACAGCCTATGGCTACACCTTC.

This clone was observed a few times. The CDR3 end shows no conserved phenylalanine or tryptophan, and so a read error is likely. It is unclear where the CDR3 begins or ends on the DNA, so no DNA is shown, and the CDR3 is as TCRdb lists it. CDR3 sequence reads: CASSQLGTTGANVMTL. The chain carries TRBV4-2 and TRBJ2-6; the D call in the table, TRBD1, was not verified against the DNA. Germline V lookup: CDR1 LGHNA, CDR2 YNFKEQ. The CDR3 contains 16 residues when both ends are counted.

This sequence joins TRBV2 and TRBJ2-7, with no clear D. The length of the CDR3 is 11 residues. From germline, CDR1 is SNHLY and CDR2 FYNNEI. The germline V and J ends were trimmed by 8 bases and 2 bases, with 7 bases remaining between them. For the CDR3, the DNA is TGTGCCAGCCAGATCCCCTACGAGCAGTACTTC. Residues: CASQIPYEQYF.

About this clone: Additional DNA sequences in this sample encode the identical CDR3. V usage is TRBV7-2 and J usage is TRBJ2-1; 9 bases fit TRBD2. CDR3 length equals 13 residues. Germline CDR1 is SGHTA and CDR2 is FQGNSA. The ends lost 2 bases at V and 7 bases at J; junction bases unmatched: 0. CDR3 nucleotide sequence: TGTGCCAGCAGCTTAAGCGGGGGGAATGAGCAGTTCTTC. Translation gives CASSLSGGNEQFF.

The CDR3 protein is CASSREQGADTEAFF. The CDR3 DNA follows: TGTGCCAGCAGCAGAGAACAGGGCGCCGACACTGAAGCTTTCTTT. V usage is TRBV11-2 and J usage is TRBJ1-1; possible D gene TRBD1, 6 bases. The germline gives CDR1 SGHAT, CDR2 FQNNGV. The CDR3 has 15 amino acids. V was pared by 5 bases and J by 3 bases, with 16 bases between. The whole variable domain, remainder taken from reference TRBV11-2 and TRBJ1-1, is EAGVAQSPRYKIIEKRQSVAFWCNPISGHATLYWYQQILGQGPKLLIQFQNNGVVDDSQLPKDRFSAERLKGVDSTLKIQPAKLEDSAVYLCASSREQGADTEAFFGQGTRLTVV.

This clone was counted only a few times. The gene calls are TRBV9 and TRBJ2-5; D is perhaps TRBD2 (6 bases). V shed 8 bases and J shed 2 bases, with 16 bases lying between them. This CDR3 contains 14 residues. CDR1 and CDR2 (germline): SGDLS, YYNGEE. The CDR3 DNA reads TGTGCCAGTTCGACTAGGTTGGGACAAGAGACCCAGTACTTC. Amino acid sequence: CASSTRLGQETQYF.

The chain employs TRBV7-2 and TRBJ2-7, with D possibly matching TRBD2 (6 bases). Germline V gene lookup returns CDR1 SGHTA and CDR2 FQGNSA. This CDR3 is built from 16 residues. The V end lost 4 bases, the J end lost 4 bases, and 20 bases lay between the germline ends. The CDR3 coding sequence is TGTGCCAGCAGCTCCAAACTAGCAAAGGGTAGTTACGAGCAGTACTTC. Residues: CASSSKLAKGSYEQYF. Supplemented by reference TRBV7-2 and TRBJ2-7, the full variable domain reads GAGVSQSPSNKVTEKGKDVELRCDPISGHTALYWYRQSLGQGLEFLIYFQGNSAPDKSGLPSDRFSAERTGGSVSTLTIQRTQQEDSAVYLCASSSKLAKGSYEQYFGPGTRLTVT.

The sample holds a few counts of this clone. The chain joins TRBV7-9 to TRBJ2-1, with D possibly matching TRBD2 (6 bases). Germline assignment: CDR1 SEHNR and CDR2 FQNEAQ (reference sequence). The CDR3 length is 15 residues. Trimming pared 5 bases from V and 3 bases from J, leaving 14 bases between. The CDR3 region is CASSPPGVGYNEQFF. The CDR3 DNA reads as TGTGCCAGCAGCCCCCCGGGGGTGGGCTACAATGAGCAGTTCTTC.

The chain carries TRBV5-4 and TRBJ1-3; 10 bases are a match to TRBD1. Germline-derived CDR1 and CDR2 are SGHNT and YYREEE (reference sequence). V gave up 4 bases and J gave up 4 bases; unmatched junction bases: 5. The CDR3 runs 15 residues. This CDR3 is CASSNRTGGGNTIYF. DNA for the CDR3: TGTGCCAGCAGCAACCGGACAGGGGGAGGAAACACCATATATTTT.

There are a few counts of this clone. The chain is built from TRBV5-1 and TRBJ2-1; D remains ambiguous. V lost 1 base, J lost 8 bases, and 10 bases lay in between. Germline loops: CDR1 SGHRS, CDR2 YFSETQ. This CDR3 has 13 amino acids. As DNA, the CDR3 is TGCGCCAGCAGCTTGACTCTCCTCCATGAGCAGTTCTTC. Translating it yields CASSLTLLHEQFF.

J is TRBJ1-3 and V is TRBV19; D gene uncertain. Trimming stripped 3 bases from V and 7 bases from J, with 13 bases between. The CDR3 contains 14 residues. Germline assignment: CDR1 LNHDA and CDR2 SQIVND (reference sequence). The CDR3 sequence: CASSMQRRGNTIYF. For the CDR3, the DNA is TGTGCCAGTAGTATGCAAAGACGAGGGAACACCATATATTTT.

The chain links TRBV9 to TRBJ2-2, with 9 bases lining up with TRBD2. The CDR3 extends over 15 amino acids. Germline loops: CDR1 SGDLS, CDR2 YYNGEE. After removal of 5 bases from V and 2 bases from J, the junction contained 4 bases not matched to a gene. Here the CDR3 DNA reads TGTGCCAGCAGACCGACTAGCGGAAACACCGGGGAGCTGTTTTTT. The encoded protein is CASRPTSGNTGELFF.

This clone was detected only a few times. The chain employs TRBV6-1 and TRBJ2-7; tentative D call: TRBD1 (6 bases). Per the germline V gene, CDR1 is MNHNS and CDR2 is SASEGT. The CDR3 spans 14 residues. V gave up 7 bases and J gave up 2 bases, with 15 bases separating them. CDR3 sequence reads: CASNPDRGAYEQYF. The CDR3 nucleotides are TGTGCCAGCAACCCGGACAGAGGAGCCTACGAGCAGTACTTC.

This clone was seen only a few times. The chain links TRBV7-2 to TRBJ2-1, with TRBD1 identical over 9 bases. Germline V lookup: CDR1 SGHTA, CDR2 FQGNSA. V lost 1 base to trimming and J lost 6 bases; unmatched junction nucleotides: 4. This CDR3 region has 15 residues. The CDR3 DNA reads TGTGCCAGCAGCTTAGGGACAGGGGCCTGCAATGAGCAGTTCTTC. Amino acids: CASSLGTGACNEQFF.

The V gene is TRBV4-3, the J gene TRBJ2-2, with 7 bases identical to TRBD1. The CDR3 runs to 16 residues. V shed 1 base, J shed 2 bases, and the junction held 4 bases outside the gene matches. Germline V CDR1 and CDR2: LGHNA, YSLEER. The CDR3 sequence: CASSQGTGDNTGELFF. CDR3 DNA: TGCGCCAGCAGCCAAGGGACAGGAGATAACACCGGGGAGCTGTTTTTT.

The chain combines TRBV6-5 with TRBJ2-5; D gene unclear. The closer fit of TRBJ2-7 to the DNA end suggests the J call may be wrong. CDR3 length equals 12 residues. The germline gives CDR1 MNHEY, CDR2 SVGAGI. The CDR3 here is CASSPDTYEQYF. CDR3 DNA: TGTGCCAGCAGCCCCGACACTTACGAGCAGTACTTC.

This clone was detected a few times. This chain joins TRBV10-3 and TRBJ2-3, with 15 bases lining up with TRBD2. CDR3 length: 15 amino acids. Germline V gene lookup returns CDR1 ENHRY and CDR2 SYGVKD. V was pared by 8 bases and J by 5 bases, with 5 bases of the junction left unmatched. The CDR3: CAIGTSGGQGDTQYF. CDR3 nucleotide sequence: TGTGCCATCGGGACTAGCGGGGGGCAGGGAGATACGCAGTATTTT.

This rearrangement joins TRBV7-9 to TRBJ1-6, with a weak D call TRBD1 (6 bases). Germline V gives CDR1 SEHNR, CDR2 FQNEAQ (reference sequence). The CDR3 is made up of 15 amino acids. The V end lost 5 bases, the J end lost 7 bases, and 15 bases lay between the germline ends. The CDR3: CASSPRGAENSPLHF. The CDR3 bases are TGTGCCAGCAGCCCACGGGGGGCAGAGAATTCACCCCTCCACTTT.

This CDR3 is CASGGTLRERNTEAFF. In nucleotides, the CDR3 is TGTGCCAGCGGCGGGACGCTACGGGAGCGGAACACTGAAGCTTTCTTT. The V gene is TRBV2, the J gene TRBJ1-1; D might be TRBD1 (5 bases). Germline CDR1 reads SNHLY; CDR2 reads FYNNEI. V shed 8 bases and J shed 1 base, with 20 bases lying between them. The CDR3 contains 16 residues.